The 3 T cell receptor beta chains presented below share a single source sample, sequenced in a study of cytomegalovirus exposure and HLA in healthy donors. PCR involved 60 Vbeta and 13 Jbeta primers. Generated by immunoSEQ multiplex PCR, the TCRdb table keeps only in-frame clones and is missing some. In the table there are tens of thousands of clones, around 81% of which are singletons. The sample taken for sequencing was PBMCs. These receptors all stem from a male donor in good health and CMV-seronegative.

This clone came up a few times. This sequence joins TRBV19 and TRBJ2-5, with D possibly matching TRBD1 (6 bases). With the DNA end fitting TRBJ2-7 better, the J assignment may be wrong. This CDR3 spans 14 amino acids. CDR1 is LNHDA and CDR2 is SQIVND in the germline V gene (reference sequence). The CDR3 loop is CASSNQQGSYEQYF. The CDR3 DNA follows: TGTGCCAGTAGTAACCAACAGGGTTCCTACGAGCAGTACTTC.

The chain couples TRBV6-1 to TRBJ2-1; D gene unclear. This CDR3 region has 10 residues. Germline-derived CDR1 and CDR2 are MNHNS and SASEGT. V was clipped by 3 bases and J by 9 bases, with 3 bases between them. The CDR3: CASSESEQFF. CDR3 nucleotide sequence: TGTGCCAGCAGTGAGAGTGAGCAGTTCTTC.

The V and J genes are TRBV10-3 and TRBJ2-7; 11 nucleotides agree with TRBD2. Germline assignment: CDR1 ENHRY and CDR2 SYGVKD. J gave up 2 bases and V 0 bases, and 6 bases lay outside the gene matches. This CDR3 contains 17 residues. CDR3 bases: TGTGCCATCAGTGAGTCGTTTAAGGGACTAGCGGCCTACGAGCAGTACTTC. Translating it yields CAISESFKGLAAYEQYF.